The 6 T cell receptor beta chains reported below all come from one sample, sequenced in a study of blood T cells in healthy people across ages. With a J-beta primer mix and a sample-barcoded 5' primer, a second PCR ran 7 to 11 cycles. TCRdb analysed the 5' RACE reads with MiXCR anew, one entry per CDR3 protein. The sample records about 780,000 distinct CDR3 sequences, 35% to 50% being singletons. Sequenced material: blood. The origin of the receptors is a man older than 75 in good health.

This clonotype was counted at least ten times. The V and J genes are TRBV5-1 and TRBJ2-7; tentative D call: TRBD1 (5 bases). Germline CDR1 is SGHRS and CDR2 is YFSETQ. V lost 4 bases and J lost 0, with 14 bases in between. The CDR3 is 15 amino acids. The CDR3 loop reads CASSADRLTSYEQYF. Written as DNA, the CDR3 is TGCGCCAGCAGCGCAGACAGATTAACCTCCTACGAGCAGTACTTC.

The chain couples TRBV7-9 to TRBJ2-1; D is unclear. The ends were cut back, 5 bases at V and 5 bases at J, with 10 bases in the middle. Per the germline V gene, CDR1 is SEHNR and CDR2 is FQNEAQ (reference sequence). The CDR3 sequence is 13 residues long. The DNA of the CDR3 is TGTGCCAGCAGCCCCCCCCTAAACAATGAGCAGTTCTTC. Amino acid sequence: CASSPPLNNEQFF. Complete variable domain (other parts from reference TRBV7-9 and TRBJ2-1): DTGVSQNPRHKITKRGQNVTFRCDPISEHNRLYWYRQTLGQGPEFLTYFQNEAQLEKSRLLSDRFSAERPKGSFSTLEIQRTEQGDSAMYLCASSPPLNNEQFFGPGTRLTVL.

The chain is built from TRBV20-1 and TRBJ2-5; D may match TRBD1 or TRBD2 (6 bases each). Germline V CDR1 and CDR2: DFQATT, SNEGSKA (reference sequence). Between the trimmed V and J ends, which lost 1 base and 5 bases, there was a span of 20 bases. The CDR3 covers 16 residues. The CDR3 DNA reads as TGCAGTGCTAGAGGACCAACGGGGGCCCTCCGGGAGACCCAGTACTTC. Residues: CSARGPTGALRETQYF.

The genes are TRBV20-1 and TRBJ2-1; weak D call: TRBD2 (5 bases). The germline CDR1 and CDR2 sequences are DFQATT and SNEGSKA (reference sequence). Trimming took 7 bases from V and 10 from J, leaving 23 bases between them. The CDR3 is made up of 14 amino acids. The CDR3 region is CSVRVANGNYEQFF. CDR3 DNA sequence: TGCAGTGTAAGGGTCGCTAACGGGAACTACGAGCAGTTCTTC.

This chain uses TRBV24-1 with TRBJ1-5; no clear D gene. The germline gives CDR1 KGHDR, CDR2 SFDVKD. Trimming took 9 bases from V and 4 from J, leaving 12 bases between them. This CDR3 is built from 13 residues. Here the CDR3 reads CATSFGGNQPQHF. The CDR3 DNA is TGTGCCACCTCCTTTGGAGGGAATCAGCCCCAGCATTTT.

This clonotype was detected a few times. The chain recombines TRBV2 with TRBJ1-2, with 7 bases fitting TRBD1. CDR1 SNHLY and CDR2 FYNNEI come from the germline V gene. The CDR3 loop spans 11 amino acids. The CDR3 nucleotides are TGTGCTTCTGGGACAGTTTTTGGCTACACCTTC. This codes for CASGTVFGYTF. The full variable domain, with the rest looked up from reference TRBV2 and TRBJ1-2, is EPEVTQTPSHQVTQMGQEVILRCVPISNHLYFYWYRQILGQKVEFLVSFYNNEISEKSEIFDDQFSVERPDGSNFTLKIRSTKLEDSAMYFCASGTVFGYTFGSGTRLTVV.